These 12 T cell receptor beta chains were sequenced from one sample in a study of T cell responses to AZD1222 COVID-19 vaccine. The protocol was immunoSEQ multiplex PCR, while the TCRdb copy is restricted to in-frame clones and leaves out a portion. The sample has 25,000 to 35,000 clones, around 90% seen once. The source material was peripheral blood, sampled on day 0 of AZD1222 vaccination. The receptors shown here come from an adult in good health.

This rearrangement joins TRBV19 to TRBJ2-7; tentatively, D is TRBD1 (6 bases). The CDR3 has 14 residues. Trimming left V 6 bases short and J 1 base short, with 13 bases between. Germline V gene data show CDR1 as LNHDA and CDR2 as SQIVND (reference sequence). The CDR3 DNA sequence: TGTGCCAGTAGCTGGACAGCCACTTCCTACGAGCAGTACTTC. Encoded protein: CASSWTATSYEQYF.

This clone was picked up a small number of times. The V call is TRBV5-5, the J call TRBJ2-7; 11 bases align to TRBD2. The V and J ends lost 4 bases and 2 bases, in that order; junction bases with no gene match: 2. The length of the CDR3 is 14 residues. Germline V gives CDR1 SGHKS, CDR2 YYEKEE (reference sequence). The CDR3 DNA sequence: TGTGCCAGCAGCCTACTAGCGGGAGCCTACGAGCAGTACTTC. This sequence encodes CASSLLAGAYEQYF.

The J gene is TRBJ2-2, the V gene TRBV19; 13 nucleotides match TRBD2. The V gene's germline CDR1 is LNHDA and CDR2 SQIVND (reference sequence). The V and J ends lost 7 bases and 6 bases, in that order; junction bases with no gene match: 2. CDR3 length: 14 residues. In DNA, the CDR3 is TGTGCCAGTACACTAGCGGGAGGGTCCGGGGAGCTGTTTTTT. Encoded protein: CASTLAGGSGELFF. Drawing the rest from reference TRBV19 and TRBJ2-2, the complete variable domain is DGGITQSPKYLFRKEGQNVTLSCEQNLNHDAMYWYRQDPGQGLRLIYYSQIVNDFQKGDIAEGYSVSREKKESFPLTVTSAQKNPTAFYLCASTLAGGSGELFFGEGSRLTVL.

The CDR3 loop reads CASSYSSGSSNQPQHF. In DNA form, the CDR3 reads TGTGCCAGCAGTTACTCGAGTGGGTCTAGCAATCAGCCCCAGCATTTT. The chain links TRBV6-5 to TRBJ1-5; no definite D call. The V gene lost 0 bases and the J gene lost 0 bases, with 9 bases spanning the gap. Germline V gene data show CDR1 as MNHEY and CDR2 as SVGAGI. The CDR3 loop spans 16 amino acids.

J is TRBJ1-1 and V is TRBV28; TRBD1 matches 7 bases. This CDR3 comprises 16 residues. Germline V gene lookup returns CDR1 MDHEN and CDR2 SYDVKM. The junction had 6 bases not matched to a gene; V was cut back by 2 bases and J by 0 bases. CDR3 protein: CASSLPQTGMNTEAFF. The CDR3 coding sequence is TGTGCCAGCAGTTTACCCCAGACAGGGATGAACACTGAAGCTTTCTTT.

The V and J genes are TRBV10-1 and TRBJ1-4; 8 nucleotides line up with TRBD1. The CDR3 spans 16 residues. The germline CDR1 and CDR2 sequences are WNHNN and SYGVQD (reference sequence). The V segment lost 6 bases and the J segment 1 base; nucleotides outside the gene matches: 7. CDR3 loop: CASSRGQGGTNEKLFF. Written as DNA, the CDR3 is TGCGCCAGCAGCCGCGGACAGGGAGGAACTAATGAAAAACTGTTTTTT.

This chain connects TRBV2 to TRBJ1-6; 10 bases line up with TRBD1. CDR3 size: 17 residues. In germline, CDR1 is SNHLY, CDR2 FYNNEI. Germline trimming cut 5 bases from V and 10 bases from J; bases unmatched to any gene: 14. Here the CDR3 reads CASSPASRDRGLSPLHF. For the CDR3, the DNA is TGTGCCAGCAGTCCCGCATCCCGGGACAGGGGCCTATCACCCCTCCACTTT.

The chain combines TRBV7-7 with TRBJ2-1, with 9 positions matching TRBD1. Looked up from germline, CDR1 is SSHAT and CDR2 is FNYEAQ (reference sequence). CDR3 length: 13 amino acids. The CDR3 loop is CASATGGTNEQFF. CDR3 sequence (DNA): TGTGCTAGCGCGACAGGGGGGACCAATGAGCAGTTCTTC.

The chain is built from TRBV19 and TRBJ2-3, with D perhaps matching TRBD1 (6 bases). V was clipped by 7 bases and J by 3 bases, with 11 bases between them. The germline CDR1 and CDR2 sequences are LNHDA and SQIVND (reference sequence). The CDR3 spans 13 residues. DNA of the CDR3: TGTGCCAGTAAGAGGGGGAGAACAGATACGCAGTATTTT. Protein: CASKRGRTDTQYF.

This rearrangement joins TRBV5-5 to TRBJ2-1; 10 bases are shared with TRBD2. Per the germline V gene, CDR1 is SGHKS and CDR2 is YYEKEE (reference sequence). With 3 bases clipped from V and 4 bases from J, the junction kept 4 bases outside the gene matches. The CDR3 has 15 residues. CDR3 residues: CASSSLAGAYNEQFF. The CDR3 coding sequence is TGTGCCAGCAGCTCTCTAGCGGGAGCTTACAATGAGCAGTTCTTC.

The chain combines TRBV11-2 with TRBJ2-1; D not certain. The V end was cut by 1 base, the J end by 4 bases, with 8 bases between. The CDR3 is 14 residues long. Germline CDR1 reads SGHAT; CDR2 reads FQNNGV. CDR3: CASSLATAYNEQFF. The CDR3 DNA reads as TGTGCCAGCAGCTTAGCGACGGCTTACAATGAGCAGTTCTTC.

CDR3 sequence (DNA): TGCGCCAGCAGCCAAGACCCACCCCGGGTGACCACCTACGAGCAGTACTTC. Encoded protein: CASSQDPPRVTTYEQYF. The chain uses TRBV4-1 and TRBJ2-7; D is unresolved. CDR1 is MGHRA and CDR2 is YSYEKL in the germline V gene. CDR3 size: 17 residues. Trimming removed 0 bases from V and 2 bases from J, with 17 bases in between.